One sample yielded the 17 T cell receptor beta chains listed below, sequenced in a study of blood T cells in healthy people across ages (dated by TCRdb to between 2015 and 2016). Receptor libraries were prepared by 5' RACE. The sequencer was an Illumina HiSeq 2500. A second roughly 6 to 11 cycle PCR used a sample-barcoded 5' primer and a J-beta primer mix. Through fastp at Q25 and MiXCR, TCRdb rebuilt clones from the public reads, retaining in-frame beta chains. Duplicate CDR3 protein sequences are folded into a single record with the most common DNA and genes. In this sample the table shows roughly 1.4 million distinct CDR3 sequences, roughly 64% of which occur a single time. Clones ranked in the top ten supply over 5% of the sample. The sequencing sample was made of blood. These TCRs come from a man aged 18 to 29 in good health.

V is TRBV18 and J is TRBJ1-6; 7 positions match TRBD1. Germline values: CDR1 KGHSH, CDR2 LQKENI. After removal of 5 bases from V and 10 bases from J, the junction contained 11 bases not matched to a gene. This CDR3 spans 15 amino acids. CDR3 DNA sequence: TGTGCCAGCTCAAAGCCAAACAGGGGCGGATCACCCCTCCACTTT. It translates to CASSKPNRGGSPLHF.

The chain uses TRBV6-2 or TRBV6-3 and TRBJ2-4, with D unclear. The DNA end is a closer match to TRBJ2-7, so the J assignment may be wrong. CDR3 length equals 13 residues. The germline CDR1 and CDR2 sequences are MNHEY and SVGEGT. The CDR3 DNA reads TGTGCCAGCAGTTTTCAAGGGCTTCACGAGCAGTACTTC. Translated: CASSFQGLHEQYF.

The CDR3 here is CASSLARGAQPQHF. The CDR3 DNA reads as TGTGCCAGCAGTTTAGCCAGGGGAGCTCAGCCCCAGCATTTT. V and J are TRBV12-3 or TRBV12-4 and TRBJ1-5; D may be TRBD1 (6 bases). Trimming removed 0 bases from V and 6 bases from J, with 9 bases in between. CDR3 length: 14 amino acids.

The chain links TRBV7-2 to TRBJ2-1; TRBD2 is a possible D gene (6 bases). The CDR3 totals 16 residues. CDR1 and CDR2 from the germline V gene are SGHTA and FQGNSA. Trimming stripped 5 bases from V and 3 bases from J, with 17 bases between. CDR3 in amino acids: CASSPDRGGNYNEQFF. As DNA, the CDR3 is TGTGCCAGCAGCCCGGACCGGGGAGGAAACTACAATGAGCAGTTCTTC.

The V and J genes are TRBV28 and TRBJ2-3; D perhaps matches TRBD1 (6 bases). CDR1 MDHEN and CDR2 SYDVKM come from the germline V gene. V lost 9 bases to trimming and J lost 0 bases, with 19 bases between them. CDR3 length equals 16 residues. In DNA, the CDR3 is TGTGCCAGTACTAAAAGGACAGCTTGGAGCACAGATACGCAGTATTTT. Its translation: CASTKRTAWSTDTQYF.

CDR3 region: CSAQGGGDTEAFF. As DNA, the CDR3 is TGCAGCGCACAGGGGGGAGGAGACACTGAAGCTTTCTTT. J is TRBJ1-1 and V is TRBV29-1; 8 positions agree with TRBD1. Trimming took 7 bases from V and 3 from J; bases not matched to a gene: 7. This CDR3 contains 13 residues. Germline V gene data show CDR1 as SQVTM and CDR2 as ANQGSEA.

The V call is TRBV6-5, the J call TRBJ1-4; D is perhaps TRBD1 (6 bases). The CDR3 covers 20 residues. V lost 0 bases to trimming and J lost 2 bases, with 22 bases between them. Germline CDR1 is MNHEY and CDR2 is SVGAGI. The CDR3 spells CASSYSGVRQAVVTNEKLFF. The DNA of the CDR3 is TGTGCCAGCAGTTACTCGGGAGTGAGACAGGCTGTTGTGACTAATGAAAAACTGTTTTTT.

In its sample, this clonotype was seen many times. This sequence joins TRBV7-2 and TRBJ2-7; D might be TRBD2 (5 bases). The germline V gene encodes CDR1 SGHTA and CDR2 FQGNSA. There are 14 residues in the CDR3. V lost 2 bases, J lost 2 bases, and 10 bases lay in between. CDR3 region: CASSLTSGAYEQYF. DNA for the CDR3: TGTGCCAGCAGCTTAACTAGTGGCGCCTACGAGCAGTACTTC.

CDR3 DNA: TGCAGCGTTGTATTGGCTGAGCAGTTCTTC. Translation gives CSVVLAEQFF. This chain connects TRBV29-1 to TRBJ2-1, with unresolved D. Trimming left V 4 bases short and J 9 bases short, with 7 bases between. Germline CDR1 is SQVTM and CDR2 is ANQGSEA. The length of the CDR3 is 10 residues.

CDR3 in DNA: TGTGCCAGCAGCCAAGGCCGGACTGGCACCGAGCAGTACTTC. Encoded protein: CASSQGRTGTEQYF. The gene calls are TRBV3-1 and TRBJ2-7; tentative D call: TRBD2 (5 bases). The germline CDR1 and CDR2 sequences are LGHDT and YNNKEL (reference sequence). The CDR3 extends over 14 amino acids. Trimming left V 1 base short and J 6 bases short, with 13 bases between.

J is TRBJ2-5 and V is TRBV20-1; the match to TRBD2 covers 7 bases. Germline V gene data show CDR1 as DFQATT and CDR2 as SNEGSKA (reference sequence). V was clipped by 1 base and J by 5 bases; unmatched bases: 4. The CDR3 totals 13 residues. CDR3 sequence: CSARGTREETQYF. The CDR3 DNA sequence: TGCAGTGCTAGAGGGACTAGAGAGGAGACCCAGTACTTC.

The rearrangement links TRBV20-1 to TRBJ1-2, with unresolved D. Trimming removed 0 bases at V and 4 bases at J, with 15 bases between. Per the germline V gene, CDR1 is DFQATT and CDR2 is SNEGSKA (reference sequence). The CDR3 extends over 15 amino acids. CDR3 nucleotides: TGCAGTGCTAGAGATAAAGGGAGCGGGCCCTATGGCTACACCTTC. It is translated as CSARDKGSGPYGYTF.

This clonotype came up a few times. At one end, the junction sequence differs from germline, possibly due to a read error. J is TRBJ2-3 and V is TRBV4-3; weak D call: TRBD2 (6 bases). CDR3 length: 15 amino acids. Germline CDR1 reads LGHNA; CDR2 reads YSLEER. This CDR3 reads CASSQVGRSTDTQYF. The CDR3 region has the DNA TGTGCCAGCAGCCAAGTGGGGAGGAGCACAGATACGCAGTATTTT.

The rearrangement joins TRBV12-5 to TRBJ2-3; D remains unclear. The CDR3 is 15 residues long. The germline V and J ends were trimmed by 0 bases and 1 base, with 8 bases remaining between them. Germline V lookup: CDR1 LGHNT, CDR2 FRNRAP. As DNA, the CDR3 is TGTGCTAGTGGTTTGGTAGGTGAGGGCACAGATACGCAGTATTTT. This encodes CASGLVGEGTDTQYF.

Note on this clonotype: One end of the junction does not line up with germline, which may come from a read error. The chain combines TRBV2 with TRBJ1-2, with 8 bases that match TRBD1. This CDR3 spans 14 amino acids. Germline V gene data show CDR1 as SNHLY and CDR2 as FYNNEI. The CDR3 protein is CASSGVATGVGHTF. The DNA of the CDR3 is TGTGCCAGCAGTGGCGTCGCGACAGGGGTTGGCCACACCTTC.

The rearrangement links TRBV6-2 or TRBV6-3 to TRBJ2-1; D not certain. The CDR3 is made up of 14 amino acids. V dropped 6 bases and J dropped 3 bases, with 12 bases sitting between them. The germline gives CDR1 MNHEY, CDR2 SVGEGT. The CDR3 DNA reads as TGTGCCAGCAGAGACACGTCTAACTACAATGAGCAGTTCTTC. Translation gives CASRDTSNYNEQFF.

This clonotype has a handful of counts. This chain links TRBV4-1 with TRBJ2-7; no clear D. V was pared by 3 bases and J by 3 bases, with 9 bases between. Germline CDR1 reads MGHRA; CDR2 reads YSYEKL. This CDR3 comprises 13 residues. The CDR3 sequence is CASSQFLFYEQYF. CDR3 DNA sequence: TGCGCCAGCAGCCAGTTTCTATTCTACGAGCAGTACTTC.